A selection of T cell receptor beta chains follows, all from one sample in a study of human T cells and chemical hapten exposure. One entry per CDR3 protein results from TCRdb running MiXCR on the RACE reads. The table includes 85,000 to 95,000 distinct CDR3 sequences, roughly 9.6% detected once. The sample here was whole blood, taken in connection with sensitization to the hapten diphenylcyclopropenone (DPC). The receptors come from a man in his forties with alopecia areata. Some clones in this sample may be carry-over from other donors' samples. The conserved cysteine and the conserved F or W are not part of the CDR3 here. A clone size is listed for some rows: how often the clone was seen (once, few, many), or a class if it is expanded.

j_call cdr3_length clone_size v_call cdr3_aa
TRBJ1-1 12 many TRBV20-1 SASPGQGRTEAF
TRBJ2-5 13 many TRBV20-1 SATSSLAGGETQY
TRBJ1-1 10 many TRBV29-1 SATDTLLEAF
TRBJ2-1 13 . TRBV5-1 ATNRGADTYNEQF
TRBJ1-2 13 few TRBV6-5 ASSRSKTSNYGYT
TRBJ1-2 12 many TRBV4-3 ASSQLANSYGYT
TRBJ2-1 13 . TRBV28 ASSLSPGFYNEQF
TRBJ2-7 13 few TRBV7-6 ASSLFPTGMHEQY
TRBJ2-7 12 many TRBV28 ASSNTGDRYEQY
TRBJ1-3 10 few TRBV5-1 ASSLGQDTIY
TRBJ2-1 15 many TRBV6-2/TRBV6-3 ASKNEGLKSSYNEQF
TRBJ2-3 13 . TRBV9 ASSVVQGQMAVQY
TRBJ2-6 16 . TRBV30 AWSLFRDYPSGANVLT
TRBJ1-5 12 few TRBV6-2/TRBV6-3 ASSYGTSNQPQH
TRBJ2-3 14 . TRBV2 ASSPSRAQRADTQY
TRBJ2-3 9 many TRBV12-3/TRBV12-4 ASSLSDTQY
TRBJ2-1 12 few TRBV30 AWSRRGGVNEQF
TRBJ2-3 12 . TRBV6-6 ASSQTLSIDTQY
TRBJ2-1 14 few TRBV7-2 ASSPQGAQYYNEQF
TRBJ1-4 13 few TRBV6-2/TRBV6-3 ASSSPGQANEKLF
TRBJ1-5 12 . TRBV27 ASSQTSLNQPQH
TRBJ2-7 13 . TRBV7-9 ASSYAVLAGGEQY
TRBJ2-3 12 . TRBV5-4 ASRLDRGRGTQY
TRBJ1-1 14 many TRBV5-5 ASSLQPGVAGTEAF
TRBJ1-1 12 few TRBV5-6 ASSLDIGNTEAF
TRBJ1-4 12 . TRBV12-5 ASARDRSNEKLF
TRBJ2-2 12 many TRBV28 ASSLVSLIGELF
TRBJ2-3 16 many TRBV5-1 ASSFESGHHASTDTQY
TRBJ2-3 14 many TRBV9 ASSSQALAGEDTQY
TRBJ2-1 14 many TRBV5-1 ASSAPYSGSRNEQF
TRBJ2-1 12 few TRBV20-1 SARGQGAYNEQF
TRBJ2-3 11 few TRBV11-3 ASSPAGTDTQY
TRBJ2-7 12 few TRBV13 ASSRGLAGDEQY
TRBJ2-1 11 few TRBV7-2 ASSHSANNEQF
TRBJ2-2 11 . TRBV20-1 SARGLTVGELF
TRBJ2-4 13 . TRBV29-1 SVEGLGLAKNIQY
TRBJ1-5 14 many TRBV9 ASSVAGVVSNQPQH
TRBJ1-4 11 many TRBV28 ASGTARGEKLF
TRBJ2-1 15 . TRBV19 ASSPDPLAGGRNEQF
TRBJ2-5 12 . TRBV5-1 ASSFELAEETQY
TRBJ2-3 14 . TRBV29-1 SVDPPAAGGADTQY
TRBJ2-7 10 . TRBV6-2/TRBV6-3 ASSYEGREQY
TRBJ2-4 13 few TRBV29-1 SVEERAAGKNIQY
TRBJ2-4 15 many TRBV4-2 ASSQDDLAGGINIQY
TRBJ2-3 15 . TRBV12-3/TRBV12-4 ASTTGSVGGFGDTQY
TRBJ1-4 14 many TRBV25-1 ASSEWTAATNEKLF
TRBJ2-4 18 few TRBV12-3/TRBV12-4 ASSPSGLDLSLLAKNIQY
TRBJ2-3 13 . TRBV20-1 SASWDRIPTDTQY
TRBJ2-5 12 . TRBV7-2 ASSLRLPKETQY
TRBJ2-7 11 few TRBV10-3 AISESLGTEQY
TRBJ2-3 12 few TRBV6-4 AILSGKVTDTQY
TRBJ2-3 9 many TRBV29-1 SVGITDTQY
TRBJ1-2 13 many TRBV7-9 ASSSSWTKIYGYT
TRBJ1-2 10 . TRBV2 ASSPRAYGYT